Reported below is one TCR beta chain. These data originate in a study of blood T cell repertoires in COVID-19. Some clones are missing from TCRdb's copy, which holds only in-frame ones; the method was immunoSEQ multiplex PCR. The sample holds about 280,000 clones, nearly 90% seen once. The TCR originated in a woman between 18 and 30 years old with acute COVID-19. The sample was PBMCs or T cells enriched from blood (not recorded which).

In DNA, the CDR3 is TGTGCCAGCAGCCGGTCCAGGGGGCCTGAAGCTTTCTTT. The encoded protein is CASSRSRGPEAFF. The V gene is TRBV5-6, the J gene TRBJ1-1; TRBD1 matches at 8 bases. This CDR3 has 13 residues. Per the germline V gene, CDR1 is SGHDT and CDR2 is YYEEEE. Unmatched junction bases numbered 5, after V lost 4 bases and J lost 6 bases. The full variable domain, in which reference TRBV5-6 and TRBJ1-1 provide the parts outside the CDR3, is DAGVTQSPTHLIKTRGQQVTLRCSPKSGHDTVSWYQQALGQGPQFIFQYYEEEERQRGNFPDRFSGHQFPNYSSELNVNALLLGDSALYLCASSRSRGPEAFFGQGTRLTVV.